This T cell receptor (beta chain) was recovered during a study of T cells in Graves' hyperthyroidism and ophthalmopathy. Study-wide context: Peripheral blood draws took place at initial diagnosis, ahead of any treatment.

This clonotype was detected many times. Antigen specificity is unknown. The germline gives CDR1 LNHNV, CDR2 YYDKDF (reference sequence). Trimming cost V 8 bases and J 5 bases, with 15 bases left between them. The CDR3 is 13 residues long. RNA transcripts yielded amplified TCR beta CDR3 regions. First-round RT-PCR with HTBI primers amplified the TCR CDR3 region. TCRdb re-called the multiplex PCR reads through MiXCR, storing one row per CDR3 protein. The data hold 300,000 to 450,000 distinct CDR3 sequences, with about 17% observed a single time. General study points: Also found in blood were most expanded thyroid clonotypes above 0.001.

The blood was taken when hyperthyroidism was first diagnosed, before any ophthalmopathy symptoms showed up. Over 9 ml of fresh peripheral blood supplied the PBMCs. The sequence was obtained from a woman in her twenties or thirties with Graves' hyperthyroidism that later progressed to Graves' ophthalmopathy. The specimen was blood. The chain links TRBV15 to TRBJ2-5; the D is unclear. The CDR3 DNA is TGTGCCACCTCCCTTGGGGTCCAGGAGACCCAGTACTTC. Translation gives CATSLGVQETQYF.